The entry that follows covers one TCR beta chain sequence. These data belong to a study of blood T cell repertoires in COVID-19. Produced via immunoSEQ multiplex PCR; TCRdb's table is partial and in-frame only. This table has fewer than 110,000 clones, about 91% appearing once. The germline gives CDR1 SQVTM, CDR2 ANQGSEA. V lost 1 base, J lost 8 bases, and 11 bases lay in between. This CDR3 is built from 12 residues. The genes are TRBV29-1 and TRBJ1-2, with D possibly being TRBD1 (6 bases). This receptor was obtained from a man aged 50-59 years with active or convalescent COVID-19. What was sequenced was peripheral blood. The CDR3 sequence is CSVEVRGGGYTF. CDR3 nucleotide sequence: TGCAGCGTTGAAGTCAGGGGCGGAGGCTACACCTTC. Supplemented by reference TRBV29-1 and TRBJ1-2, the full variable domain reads SAVISQKPSRDICQRGTSLTIQCQVDSQVTMMFWYRQQPGQSLTLIATANQGSEATYESGFVIDKFPISRPNLTFSTLTVSNMSPEDSSIYLCSVEVRGGGYTFGSGTRLTVV.